Listed below are T cell receptor beta chains from one sample, sequenced in a study of T cell responses to AZD1222 COVID-19 vaccine. Method: immunoSEQ multiplex PCR; TCRdb's copy keeps in-frame clones and lacks some. The table has 90,000 to 150,000 clones, roughly 87% seen once. Source: peripheral blood, taken on day 0 of AZD1222 vaccination. Source of these receptors: an adult in good health. Each CDR3 is given with its conserved first and last residue. Fields, in order: clone size, J gene, V gene, D gene, CDR3 protein, CDR3 DNA. D genes are given only for firm matches. The size entry is marked missing in some rows and otherwise reads once, few, many or a size class.

clone size: -; J gene: TRBJ2-3; V gene: TRBV2; D gene: TRBD2; CDR3 protein: CASSPLAGGPPGDTQYF; CDR3 DNA: TGTGCCAGCTCCCCCCTAGCGGGGGGGCCACCAGGCGATACGCAGTATTTT
clone size: once; J gene: TRBJ2-2; V gene: TRBV9; D gene: -; CDR3 protein: CASSVGATTTTGELFF; CDR3 DNA: TGTGCCAGCAGCGTAGGGGCGACTACCACCACCGGGGAGCTGTTTTTT
clone size: -; J gene: TRBJ2-1; V gene: TRBV6-2/TRBV6-3; D gene: TRBD1; CDR3 protein: CASSRTGREQFF; CDR3 DNA: TGTGCCAGCAGCCGGACAGGTAGAGAGCAGTTCTTC
clone size: -; J gene: TRBJ2-7; V gene: TRBV6-5; D gene: TRBD1; CDR3 protein: CASSYSAGTVHEQYF; CDR3 DNA: TGTGCCAGCAGTTACTCGGCAGGGACAGTCCACGAGCAGTACTTC
clone size: -; J gene: TRBJ1-2; V gene: TRBV29-1; D gene: -; CDR3 protein: CSVEDPDRPNYGYTF; CDR3 DNA: TGCAGCGTTGAAGATCCCGACAGGCCGAACTATGGCTACACCTTC
clone size: -; J gene: TRBJ2-1; V gene: TRBV4-2; D gene: TRBD2; CDR3 protein: CASSLRTSGADEQFF; CDR3 DNA: TGTGCCAGCAGCCTTAGGACTAGCGGGGCCGATGAGCAGTTCTTC
clone size: -; J gene: TRBJ2-7; V gene: TRBV6-5; D gene: -; CDR3 protein: CASSKGRTRGEQYF; CDR3 DNA: TGTGCCAGCAGCAAGGGACGCACACGGGGGGAGCAGTACTTC
clone size: once; J gene: TRBJ2-3; V gene: TRBV5-1; D gene: TRBD1; CDR3 protein: CASRPDRGRTDTQYF; CDR3 DNA: TGCGCCAGCAGGCCCGACAGGGGGCGGACAGATACGCAGTATTTT
clone size: -; J gene: TRBJ2-7; V gene: TRBV5-4; D gene: -; CDR3 protein: CASSSETGNYEQYF; CDR3 DNA: TGTGCCAGCAGCTCCGAGACAGGAAACTACGAGCAGTACTTC
clone size: -; J gene: TRBJ1-2; V gene: TRBV2; D gene: -; CDR3 protein: CASSEDSTYNSNYGYTF; CDR3 DNA: TGTGCCAGCAGTGAAGACAGCACCTACAATTCTAACTATGGCTACACCTTC
clone size: -; J gene: TRBJ1-2; V gene: TRBV11-3; D gene: TRBD1; CDR3 protein: CASSLSGGVGGYTF; CDR3 DNA: TGTGCCAGCAGCTTATCAGGGGGAGTTGGTGGCTACACCTTC
clone size: -; J gene: TRBJ2-3; V gene: TRBV5-5; D gene: -; CDR3 protein: CASSLSTSTDTQYF; CDR3 DNA: TGTGCCAGCAGCTTGAGTACTAGCACAGATACGCAGTATTTT
clone size: -; J gene: TRBJ1-1; V gene: TRBV7-3; D gene: -; CDR3 protein: CASSLYGSSTEAFF; CDR3 DNA: TGTGCCAGCAGCTTATATGGCAGCTCCACTGAAGCTTTCTTT
clone size: -; J gene: TRBJ1-1; V gene: TRBV9; D gene: -; CDR3 protein: CASSVMVGTEAFF; CDR3 DNA: TGTGCCAGCAGCGTAATGGTAGGCACTGAAGCTTTCTTT
clone size: -; J gene: TRBJ1-1; V gene: TRBV5-5; D gene: TRBD1; CDR3 protein: CASRKGQALVTTEAFF; CDR3 DNA: TGTGCCAGCAGAAAAGGACAGGCTCTTGTGACCACTGAAGCTTTCTTT
clone size: -; J gene: TRBJ2-2; V gene: TRBV18; D gene: TRBD1; CDR3 protein: CASSPREKQGATGELFF; CDR3 DNA: TGTGCCAGCTCACCTCGAGAAAAACAGGGGGCAACCGGGGAGCTGTTTTTT
clone size: once; J gene: TRBJ2-1; V gene: TRBV29-1; D gene: TRBD2; CDR3 protein: CSVSPWSGDYNEQFF; CDR3 DNA: TGCAGCGTCTCCCCTTGGAGCGGGGATTACAATGAGCAGTTCTTC
clone size: -; J gene: TRBJ2-7; V gene: TRBV19; D gene: -; CDR3 protein: CASSGDVYEQYF; CDR3 DNA: TGTGCCAGTAGCGGTGACGTCTACGAGCAGTACTTC
clone size: -; J gene: TRBJ2-7; V gene: TRBV11-3; D gene: TRBD1; CDR3 protein: CASSLEGQGSYEQYF; CDR3 DNA: TGTGCCAGCAGCTTAGAGGGACAGGGGTCCTACGAGCAGTACTTC
clone size: -; J gene: TRBJ2-3; V gene: TRBV5-1; D gene: TRBD2; CDR3 protein: CASSTGTSGRLDTQYF; CDR3 DNA: TGCGCCAGCAGCACCGGGACTAGCGGGAGATTAGATACGCAGTATTTT
clone size: -; J gene: TRBJ1-6; V gene: TRBV11-2; D gene: -; CDR3 protein: CASSSQGTYNSPLHF; CDR3 DNA: TGTGCCAGCAGCTCACAGGGAACATATAATTCACCCCTCCACTTT
clone size: -; J gene: TRBJ1-2; V gene: TRBV4-3; D gene: TRBD1; CDR3 protein: CASSPQGSYGYTF; CDR3 DNA: TGCGCCAGCAGCCCACAGGGGAGCTATGGCTACACCTTC
clone size: -; J gene: TRBJ1-2; V gene: TRBV3-1/TRBV3-2; D gene: -; CDR3 protein: CASSQDTRGYTF; CDR3 DNA: TGTGCCAGCAGCCAAGACACTCGTGGCTACACCTTC
clone size: -; J gene: TRBJ1-3; V gene: TRBV5-1; D gene: -; CDR3 protein: CASSLTFAESGNTIYF; CDR3 DNA: TGCGCCAGCAGCTTGACCTTTGCGGAGTCTGGAAACACCATATATTTT
clone size: -; J gene: TRBJ2-3; V gene: TRBV7-3; D gene: -; CDR3 protein: CASSFVRGGTDTQYF; CDR3 DNA: TGTGCCAGCAGCTTCGTCAGGGGGGGCACAGATACGCAGTATTTT
clone size: -; J gene: TRBJ1-1; V gene: TRBV5-8; D gene: -; CDR3 protein: CASSSSAISGRTEAFF; CDR3 DNA: TGTGCCAGCAGTTCCTCTGCGATTTCGGGGAGGACTGAAGCTTTCTTT
clone size: once; J gene: TRBJ1-2; V gene: TRBV11-2; D gene: -; CDR3 protein: CASSWDTTWDGYTF; CDR3 DNA: TGTGCCAGCAGCTGGGACACGACTTGGGATGGCTACACCTTC
clone size: -; J gene: TRBJ2-7; V gene: TRBV5-1; D gene: TRBD2; CDR3 protein: CASSRTSGGTLAEQYF; CDR3 DNA: TGCGCCAGCAGCAGGACTAGCGGGGGGACCCTGGCCGAGCAGTACTTC
clone size: -; J gene: TRBJ2-1; V gene: TRBV5-5; D gene: TRBD2; CDR3 protein: CASSASGGRYNEQFF; CDR3 DNA: TGTGCCAGCAGCGCCAGCGGGGGCCGTTACAATGAGCAGTTCTTC
clone size: -; J gene: TRBJ1-6; V gene: TRBV5-1; D gene: -; CDR3 protein: CASSFNDPRQLGNSPLHF; CDR3 DNA: TGCGCCAGCAGCTTCAACGACCCACGCCAATTGGGGAATTCACCCCTCCACTTT
clone size: -; J gene: TRBJ2-3; V gene: TRBV15; D gene: TRBD2; CDR3 protein: CATSRGLAEVDTQYF; CDR3 DNA: TGTGCCACCAGCAGAGGGCTAGCGGAGGTGGATACGCAGTATTTT
clone size: -; J gene: TRBJ2-7; V gene: TRBV6-5; D gene: -; CDR3 protein: CASSTTITATFEQYF; CDR3 DNA: TGTGCCAGCAGTACAACTATCACTGCGACCTTCGAGCAGTACTTC
clone size: -; J gene: TRBJ2-3; V gene: TRBV1; D gene: -; CDR3 protein: CTSSQHSGRGDTQYF; CDR3 DNA: TGCACCAGCAGCCAGCATAGCGGGAGGGGAGATACGCAGTATTTT
clone size: -; J gene: TRBJ2-3; V gene: TRBV11-3; D gene: -; CDR3 protein: CASSLGQTNTDTQYF; CDR3 DNA: TGTGCCAGCAGCTTAGGGCAGACTAACACAGATACGCAGTATTTT
clone size: once; J gene: TRBJ1-1; V gene: TRBV12-5; D gene: TRBD1; CDR3 protein: CASGLAGTGRNTEAFF; CDR3 DNA: TGTGCTAGTGGTTTAGCCGGGACAGGGAGGAACACTGAAGCTTTCTTT
clone size: -; J gene: TRBJ2-1; V gene: TRBV7-8; D gene: TRBD1; CDR3 protein: CASSRGQGALNEQFF; CDR3 DNA: TGTGCCAGCAGCCGAGGACAGGGAGCCCTGAATGAGCAGTTCTTC
clone size: -; J gene: TRBJ2-3; V gene: TRBV7-3; D gene: -; CDR3 protein: CASSFPSRYGDTQYF; CDR3 DNA: TGTGCCAGCAGCTTCCCCTCCCGATACGGAGATACGCAGTATTTT
clone size: -; J gene: TRBJ2-3; V gene: TRBV5-1; D gene: -; CDR3 protein: CASSWNKGTYTDTQYF; CDR3 DNA: TGCGCCAGCAGCTGGAACAAAGGGACCTACACAGATACGCAGTATTTT
clone size: -; J gene: TRBJ2-3; V gene: TRBV9; D gene: -; CDR3 protein: CASSVVGASYTDTQYF; CDR3 DNA: TGTGCCAGCAGCGTAGTGGGGGCTAGCTACACAGATACGCAGTATTTT
clone size: -; J gene: TRBJ1-1; V gene: TRBV19; D gene: -; CDR3 protein: CASSIVPNTEAFF; CDR3 DNA: TGTGCCAGTAGTATCGTTCCAAACACTGAAGCTTTCTTT
clone size: -; J gene: TRBJ1-4; V gene: TRBV6-5; D gene: -; CDR3 protein: CASTSPLRNEKLFF; CDR3 DNA: TGTGCCAGCACCTCCCCTCTCCGCAATGAAAAACTGTTTTTT
clone size: -; J gene: TRBJ1-1; V gene: TRBV6-5; D gene: TRBD1; CDR3 protein: CASRATDRATTEAFF; CDR3 DNA: TGTGCCAGCAGAGCGACGGACAGGGCAACCACTGAAGCTTTCTTT
clone size: -; J gene: TRBJ1-1; V gene: TRBV6-5; D gene: -; CDR3 protein: CASSLGSEAFF; CDR3 DNA: TGTGCCAGCAGTCTCGGCTCTGAAGCTTTCTTT
clone size: -; J gene: TRBJ2-7; V gene: TRBV6-5; D gene: -; CDR3 protein: CASSYTGDYEQYF; CDR3 DNA: TGTGCCAGCAGTTACACGGGAGACTACGAGCAGTACTTC
clone size: -; J gene: TRBJ2-1; V gene: TRBV21-1; D gene: -; CDR3 protein: CASSRWGAGLGEQFF; CDR3 DNA: TGTGCCAGCAGCCGATGGGGGGCTGGGTTAGGTGAGCAGTTCTTC
clone size: -; J gene: TRBJ2-3; V gene: TRBV13; D gene: TRBD1; CDR3 protein: CASSQVGTGGLAQYF; CDR3 DNA: TGTGCCAGCAGCCAGGTAGGGACAGGGGGCCTCGCGCAGTATTTT
clone size: -; J gene: TRBJ2-7; V gene: TRBV6-5; D gene: TRBD1; CDR3 protein: CARKPGQIYEQYF; CDR3 DNA: TGTGCCAGAAAACCGGGACAGATCTACGAGCAGTACTTC
clone size: -; J gene: TRBJ1-3; V gene: TRBV19; D gene: -; CDR3 protein: CASRTTERNTIYF; CDR3 DNA: TGTGCCAGTAGGACGACCGAAAGGAACACCATATATTTT
clone size: once; J gene: TRBJ2-3; V gene: TRBV5-1; D gene: TRBD1; CDR3 protein: CASSVSQGARDTQYF; CDR3 DNA: TGCGCCAGCAGCGTTTCCCAGGGGGCTAGGGATACGCAGTATTTT
clone size: -; J gene: TRBJ1-5; V gene: TRBV5-4; D gene: -; CDR3 protein: CASSLGSGANQPQHF; CDR3 DNA: TGTGCCAGCAGCTTGGGGTCAGGGGCCAATCAGCCCCAGCATTTT
clone size: -; J gene: TRBJ1-1; V gene: TRBV6-6; D gene: -; CDR3 protein: CASSLVNTEAFF; CDR3 DNA: TGTGCCAGCAGTCTCGTGAACACTGAAGCTTTCTTT